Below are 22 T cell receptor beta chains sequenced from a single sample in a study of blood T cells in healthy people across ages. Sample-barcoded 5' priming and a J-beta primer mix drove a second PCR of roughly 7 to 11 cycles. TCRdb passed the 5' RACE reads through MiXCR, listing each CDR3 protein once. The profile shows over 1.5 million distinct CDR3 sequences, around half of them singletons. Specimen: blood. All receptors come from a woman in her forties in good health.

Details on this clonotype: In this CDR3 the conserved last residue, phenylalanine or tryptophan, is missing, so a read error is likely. The CDR3 DNA follows: TGCAGTGCAAGGGACGGTTTAGCCAAAAACATTCAGTACTTA. Its protein product is CSARDGLAKNIQYL. The chain combines TRBV20-1 with TRBJ2-4, with D perhaps matching TRBD1 or TRBD2 (5 bases each). CDR3 length: 14 amino acids. Trimming took 6 bases from V and 0 from J, leaving 12 bases between them. Germline V gene data show CDR1 as DFQATT and CDR2 as SNEGSKA (reference sequence).

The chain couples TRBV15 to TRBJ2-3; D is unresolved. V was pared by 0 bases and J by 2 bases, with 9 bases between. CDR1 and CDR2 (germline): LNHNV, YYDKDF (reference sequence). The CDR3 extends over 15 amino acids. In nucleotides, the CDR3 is TGTGCCACCAGCAGAGATAGGCCACCCACAGATACGCAGTATTTT. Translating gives CATSRDRPPTDTQYF.

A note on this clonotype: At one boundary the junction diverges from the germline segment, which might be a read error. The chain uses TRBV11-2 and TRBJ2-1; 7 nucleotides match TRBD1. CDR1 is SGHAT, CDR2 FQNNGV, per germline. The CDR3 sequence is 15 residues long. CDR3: CASSLRQGDVNVQFF. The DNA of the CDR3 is TGTGCCAGCAGCTTGAGGCAGGGGGATGTCAATGTGCAGTTCTTC.

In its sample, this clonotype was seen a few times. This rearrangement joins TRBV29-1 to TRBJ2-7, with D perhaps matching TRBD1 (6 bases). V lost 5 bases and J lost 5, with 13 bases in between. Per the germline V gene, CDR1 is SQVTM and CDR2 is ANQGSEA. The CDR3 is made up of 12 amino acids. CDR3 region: CSVKQGSHEQYF. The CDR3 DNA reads TGCAGCGTTAAACAGGGTTCCCACGAGCAGTACTTC.

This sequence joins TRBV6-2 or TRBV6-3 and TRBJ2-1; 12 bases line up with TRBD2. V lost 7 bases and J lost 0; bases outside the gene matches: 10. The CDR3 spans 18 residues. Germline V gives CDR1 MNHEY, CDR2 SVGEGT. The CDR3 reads CASTMTSGGPSSYNEQFF. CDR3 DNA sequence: TGTGCCAGCACCATGACTAGCGGGGGCCCGAGCTCCTACAATGAGCAGTTCTTC.

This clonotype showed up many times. CDR3 nucleotide sequence: TGTGCCAGCAGCACCCAGGGACTACGAAACACAGATACGCAGTATTTT. Its translation: CASSTQGLRNTDTQYF. This rearrangement joins TRBV7-2 to TRBJ2-3, with 7 positions matching TRBD2. The CDR3 runs to 16 residues. With 5 bases clipped from V and 2 bases from J, the junction kept 10 bases outside the gene matches. Germline V lookup: CDR1 SGHTA, CDR2 FQGNSA.

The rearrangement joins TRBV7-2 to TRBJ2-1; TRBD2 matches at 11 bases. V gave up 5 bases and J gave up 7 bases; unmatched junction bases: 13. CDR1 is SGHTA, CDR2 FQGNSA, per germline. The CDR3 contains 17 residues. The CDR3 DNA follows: TGTGCCAGCAGCCGACAAAATAGCGGGGGGGCCTTGAATGAGCAGTTCTTC. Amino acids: CASSRQNSGGALNEQFF.

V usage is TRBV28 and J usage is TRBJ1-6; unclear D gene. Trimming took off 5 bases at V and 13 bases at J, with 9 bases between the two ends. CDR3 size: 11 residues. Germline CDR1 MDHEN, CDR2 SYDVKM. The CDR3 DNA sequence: TGTGCCAGCAGTGACCGTGGTCCCCTCCACTTT. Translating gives CASSDRGPLHF.

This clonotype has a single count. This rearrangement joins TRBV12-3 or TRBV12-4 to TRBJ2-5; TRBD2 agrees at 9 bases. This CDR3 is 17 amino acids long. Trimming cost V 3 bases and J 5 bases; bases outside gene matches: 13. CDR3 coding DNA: TGTGCCAGCAGTTTTTATAGGAGCGGGGGGTCAGGGGAGACCCAGTACTTC. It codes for CASSFYRSGGSGETQYF.

CDR3 sequence: CASIGQVNSPLHF. The CDR3 bases are TGTGCCAGCATTGGACAGGTTAATTCACCCCTCCACTTT. The rearrangement joins TRBV28 to TRBJ1-6, with TRBD1 identical over 7 bases. The germline gives CDR1 MDHEN, CDR2 SYDVKM. The CDR3 spans 13 residues. V lost 7 bases to trimming and J lost 6 bases; unmatched junction nucleotides: 3.

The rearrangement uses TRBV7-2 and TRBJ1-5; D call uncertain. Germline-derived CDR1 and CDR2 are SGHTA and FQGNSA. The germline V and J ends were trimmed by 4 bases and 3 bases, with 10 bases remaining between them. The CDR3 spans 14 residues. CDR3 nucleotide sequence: TGTGCCAGCAGCTATGACCGGTACAATCAGCCCCAGCATTTT. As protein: CASSYDRYNQPQHF.

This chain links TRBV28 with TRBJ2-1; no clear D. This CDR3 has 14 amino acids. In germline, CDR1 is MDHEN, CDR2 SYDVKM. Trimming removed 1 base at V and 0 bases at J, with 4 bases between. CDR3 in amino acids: CASSLFTSYNEQFF. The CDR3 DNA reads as TGTGCCAGCAGTTTATTCACCTCCTACAATGAGCAGTTCTTC.

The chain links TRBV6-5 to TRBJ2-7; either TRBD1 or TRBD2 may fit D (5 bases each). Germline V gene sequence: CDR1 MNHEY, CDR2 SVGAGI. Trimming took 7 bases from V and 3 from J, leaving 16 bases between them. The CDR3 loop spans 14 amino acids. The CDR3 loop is CASKPSGTVYEQYF. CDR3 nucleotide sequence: TGTGCCAGCAAACCTTCCGGGACGGTCTACGAGCAGTACTTC.

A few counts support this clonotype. This chain's CDR3 is CASSQTLTGRRTQETQYF. DNA for the CDR3: TGTGCCAGCAGCCAGACCTTGACTGGCAGGCGTACCCAAGAGACCCAGTACTTC. The V call is TRBV14, the J call TRBJ2-5; D gene uncertain. The germline V gene has CDR1 SGHDN and CDR2 FVKESK. The CDR3 is 18 residues long. V lost 3 bases and J 1 base, leaving 21 bases between the germline ends.

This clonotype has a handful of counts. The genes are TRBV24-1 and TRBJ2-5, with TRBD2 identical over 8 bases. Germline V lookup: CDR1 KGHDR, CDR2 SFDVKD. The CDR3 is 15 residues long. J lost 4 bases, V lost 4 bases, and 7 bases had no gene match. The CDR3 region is CATSDPGLAGETQYF. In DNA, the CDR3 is TGTGCCACCAGTGACCCCGGACTAGCAGGAGAGACCCAGTACTTC.

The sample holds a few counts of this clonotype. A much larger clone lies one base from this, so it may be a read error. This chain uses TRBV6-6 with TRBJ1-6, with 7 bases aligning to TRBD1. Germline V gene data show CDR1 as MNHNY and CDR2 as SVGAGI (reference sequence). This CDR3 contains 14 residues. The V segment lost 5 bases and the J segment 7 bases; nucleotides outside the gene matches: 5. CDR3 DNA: TGTGCCAGCAGTGGGGGACAGAGAAATTCACCCCTCCACTTT. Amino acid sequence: CASSGGQRNSPLHF.

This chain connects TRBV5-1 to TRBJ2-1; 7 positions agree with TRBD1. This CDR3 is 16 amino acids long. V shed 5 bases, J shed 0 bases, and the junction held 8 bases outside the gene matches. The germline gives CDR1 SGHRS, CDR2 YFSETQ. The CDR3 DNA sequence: TGCGCCAGCAGAATTGCAGGGGGTAGCTCCTACAATGAGCAGTTCTTC. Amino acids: CASRIAGGSSYNEQFF.

The DNA for the CDR3 is TGCAGTGCTAGAGATATGGTGGGACAGGGGGATGGTGAAGCTTTCTTT. This codes for CSARDMVGQGDGEAFF. The V gene is TRBV20-1, the J gene TRBJ1-1; TRBD1 matches at 11 bases. This CDR3 has 16 amino acids. CDR1 and CDR2 (germline): DFQATT, SNEGSKA (reference sequence). V lost 0 bases and J lost 7; bases outside the gene matches: 10.

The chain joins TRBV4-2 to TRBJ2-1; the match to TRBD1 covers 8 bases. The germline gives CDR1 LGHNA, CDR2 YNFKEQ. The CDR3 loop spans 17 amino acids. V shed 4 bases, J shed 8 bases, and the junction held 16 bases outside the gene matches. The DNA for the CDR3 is TGTGCCAGCAGCCGAAGATCCCTGGGACAGGACAGGGATGAGCAGTTCTTC. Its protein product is CASSRRSLGQDRDEQFF.

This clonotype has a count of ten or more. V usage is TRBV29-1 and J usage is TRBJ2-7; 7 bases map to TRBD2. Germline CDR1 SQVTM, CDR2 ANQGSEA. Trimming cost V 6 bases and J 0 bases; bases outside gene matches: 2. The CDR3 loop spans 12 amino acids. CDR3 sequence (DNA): TGCAGCGTGTGGGGGGGCTCCTACGAGCAGTACTTC. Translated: CSVWGGSYEQYF.

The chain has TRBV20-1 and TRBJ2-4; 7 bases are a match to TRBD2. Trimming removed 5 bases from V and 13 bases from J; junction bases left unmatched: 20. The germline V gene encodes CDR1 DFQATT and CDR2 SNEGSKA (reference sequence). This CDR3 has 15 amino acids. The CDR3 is CSADSLGTTQWEQYF. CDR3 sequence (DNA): TGCAGTGCTGACTCCCTAGGGACTACCCAGTGGGAGCAGTACTTC.

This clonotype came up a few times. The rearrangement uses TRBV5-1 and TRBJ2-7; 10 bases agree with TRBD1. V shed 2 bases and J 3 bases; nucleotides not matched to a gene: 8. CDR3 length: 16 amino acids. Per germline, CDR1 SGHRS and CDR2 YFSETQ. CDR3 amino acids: CASSLRNRTGGYEQYF. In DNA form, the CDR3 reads TGCGCCAGCAGCTTACGCAACAGGACAGGGGGCTACGAGCAGTACTTC.